This T cell receptor (beta chain) came from a study of T-cell memory formation after mild COVID-19. General study results and limits: CD4+ contracting clones were found mainly in CM and EM, and CD8+ ones in EMRA.

Germline CDR1 is SGHRS and CDR2 is YFSETQ. The CDR3 totals 13 residues. Trimming stripped 6 bases from V and 5 bases from J, with 14 bases between. This clonotype showed up many times. The antigen is undetermined. TCRdb re-derived calls from the 5' RACE reads in MiXCR, one entry per CDR3 protein. The table has a few hundred thousand distinct CDR3 sequences, about a fifth seen once; the top ten hold around 8.4%. V gene TRBV5-1 combines with J gene TRBJ1-1; D gene unclear. The origin of this receptor is an adult woman who had mild COVID-19 (a few samples of this study predate the infection). Cell type and time point are not known. The sample consisted of PBMCs or a T cell subset sorted from them (not recorded which). The CDR3 here is CASTLHGRTEAFF. CDR3 coding DNA: TGCGCCAGCACCCTACATGGGAGAACTGAAGCTTTCTTT. Using reference TRBV5-1 and TRBJ1-1 for the parts outside the CDR3, the full variable domain is KAGVTQTPRYLIKTRGQQVTLSCSPISGHRSVSWYQQTPGQGLQFLFEYFSETQRNKGNFPGRFSGRQFSNSRSEMNVSTLELGDSALYLCASTLHGRTEAFFGQGTRLTVV.